The rows below give T cell receptor beta chains drawn from one sample of a study of low-dose radiotherapy and immunotherapy resistance in tumors. TCRdb reanalysed the reads using MiXCR and keeps one entry per CDR3 protein. The profile shows tens of thousands of distinct CDR3 sequences, less than 30% of them singletons. The sample here was PBMCs, taken after low-dose radiotherapy plus immunotherapy. The source of these receptors is a male donor with prostate cancer. CDR3s include the opening cysteine and the closing phenylalanine or tryptophan. A D gene is named only where the DNA matches it firmly. Clone size appears in some rows only: once, few, many, or a class for an expanded clone.

D,V,size,J,CDR3,DNA
.,TRBV6-2/TRBV6-3,.,TRBJ2-1,CASQTGTRNEQFF,TGTGCCAGTCAAACAGGGACGCGAAATGAGCAGTTCTTC
TRBD1,TRBV29-1,.,TRBJ2-1,CSAEQGMGNEQFF,TGCAGCGCCGAACAGGGGATGGGCAATGAGCAGTTCTTC
TRBD2,TRBV2,many,TRBJ2-2,CASSLAGGPSGELFF,TGTGCCAGCAGTCTAGCGGGAGGGCCCTCCGGGGAGCTGTTTTTT
TRBD1,TRBV12-3/TRBV12-4,many,TRBJ1-5,CASSLGQYQPQHF,TGTGCCAGCAGTTTGGGACAGTATCAGCCCCAGCATTTT
.,TRBV6-2/TRBV6-3,many,TRBJ1-5,CASRDSSNQPQHF,TGTGCCAGCAGAGACAGTAGCAATCAGCCCCAGCATTTT
.,TRBV11-3,medium-sized,TRBJ2-1,CASSLPTGSYNEQFF,TGTGCCAGCAGCTTACCCACAGGGAGCTACAATGAGCAGTTCTTC
.,TRBV4-1,.,TRBJ2-2,CASSPIGMNTGELFF,TGCGCCAGCAGCCCCATCGGGATGAACACCGGGGAGCTGTTTTTT
TRBD2,TRBV4-3,.,TRBJ2-5,CASSQIAGGSLTQETQYF,TGCGCCAGCAGCCAAATAGCGGGAGGGTCTCTTACACAAGAGACCCAGTACTTC
.,TRBV28,many,TRBJ2-6,CASSLSSGANVLTF,TGTGCCAGCAGTTTATCGTCTGGGGCCAACGTCCTGACTTTC
TRBD2,TRBV24-1,many,TRBJ2-3,CATSDPNPSGGTDTQYF,TGTGCCACCAGTGACCCGAACCCAAGCGGGGGGACAGATACGCAGTATTTT
TRBD2,TRBV6-1,many,TRBJ2-3,CASGKRGGQNTDTQYF,TGTGCCAGCGGAAAGCGGGGGGGCCAGAACACAGATACGCAGTATTTT
.,TRBV6-2/TRBV6-3,.,TRBJ2-5,CASSKLGTARGETQYF,TGTGCCAGCAGTAAACTCGGGACCGCCCGAGGGGAGACCCAGTACTTC
.,TRBV28,few,TRBJ2-7,CASSPTGPDPIEQYF,TGTGCCAGCAGTCCGACCGGACCGGATCCTATCGAGCAGTACTTC
TRBD2,TRBV3-1,.,TRBJ2-3,CASSPGLAGTDTQYF,TGTGCCAGCAGCCCCGGACTAGCCGGCACAGATACGCAGTATTTT
.,TRBV7-6,many,TRBJ1-5,CATGGNQPQHF,TGTGCCACCGGTGGCAATCAGCCCCAGCATTTT
.,TRBV10-3,medium-sized,TRBJ2-1,CAISESTASPYNEQFF,TGTGCCATCAGTGAGTCGACGGCTAGCCCCTACAATGAGCAGTTCTTC
TRBD1,TRBV28,many,TRBJ1-1,CASSFPGGQTNTEAFF,TGTGCCAGCAGTTTTCCGGGGGGACAGACAAACACTGAAGCTTTCTTT
.,TRBV11-2,many,TRBJ2-2,CASSAQGRGGELFF,TGTGCCAGCAGCGCACAAGGTCGTGGCGGGGAGCTGTTTTTT
TRBD2,TRBV4-3,many,TRBJ2-5,CASSLGLADQETQYF,TGCGCCAGCAGCCTAGGACTAGCAGATCAAGAGACCCAGTACTTC
.,TRBV13,.,TRBJ2-2,CASSYGPGTGSNTGELFFF,.
TRBD2,TRBV3-1,.,TRBJ2-7,CASSPRLAVDGYEQYF,TGTGCCAGCAGCCCGCGACTAGCGGTAGACGGGTACGAGCAGTACTTC
TRBD1,TRBV19,.,TRBJ1-1,CASSRRERGPEAFF,TGTGCCAGTAGTCGCCGGGAAAGGGGGCCTGAAGCTTTCTTT
TRBD2,TRBV20-1,.,TRBJ2-3,CSARGGTSGAPPSF,TGCAGTGCTAGAGGGGGGACTAGCGGGGCGCCGCCGTCTTTT
.,TRBV11-2,many,TRBJ2-1,CASSGGRRTGTPNNEQFF,TGTGCCAGCAGCGGAGGGCGGCGGACCGGGACTCCTAACAATGAGCAGTTCTTC
TRBD1,TRBV7-2,many,TRBJ1-5,CASSLEGGFAQPQHF,TGTGCCAGCAGCTTAGAAGGGGGCTTCGCTCAGCCCCAGCATTTT
.,TRBV5-4,many,TRBJ2-2,CASSLDSTGELFFF,.
.,TRBV15,many,TRBJ2-5,CATSPNRIGETQYF,TGTGCCACCAGCCCAAACAGAATTGGAGAGACCCAGTACTTC
TRBD2,TRBV12-3/TRBV12-4,.,TRBJ2-1,CASNKREGESNEQFF,TGTGCCAGCAACAAGCGGGAGGGGGAGAGCAATGAGCAGTTCTTC
TRBD1,TRBV20-1,many,TRBJ2-5,CSARPGQGEETQYF,TGCAGTGCTAGACCAGGACAGGGGGAAGAGACCCAGTACTTC
.,TRBV28,.,TRBJ2-6,CASTPSVAGANVLTF,TGTGCCAGCACCCCCTCCGTAGCTGGGGCCAACGTCCTGACTTTC
.,TRBV3-1,many,TRBJ2-1,CASSQSQGNNEQFF,TGTGCCAGCAGCCAATCCCAGGGTAACAATGAGCAGTTCTTC
TRBD2,TRBV11-2,many,TRBJ2-1,CASSSLGLAGTYNEQFF,TGTGCCAGCAGCTCCCTAGGACTAGCGGGGACCTACAATGAGCAGTTCTTC
.,TRBV2,many,TRBJ1-5,CASSKRGFGGDRVSNQPQHF,TGTGCCAGCAGCAAGAGAGGGTTTGGGGGGGATCGCGTAAGCAATCAGCCCCAGCATTTT
.,TRBV4-1,many,TRBJ1-3,CASSPRVISGNTIYF,TGCGCCAGCAGCCCCAGGGTGATATCTGGAAACACCATATATTTT
.,TRBV5-1,few,TRBJ2-1,CASSSRRPDRGKAGVHFGQFF,TGCGCCAGCAGCTCGAGACGACCGGACAGGGGTAAAGCGGGAGTCCACTTCGGTCAGTTCTTC
TRBD1,TRBV23-1,many,TRBJ2-7,CASSQSDRESYEQYF,TGCGCCAGCAGTCAATCGGACAGGGAATCCTACGAGCAGTACTTC
.,TRBV6-2/TRBV6-3,.,TRBJ2-3,CASSDQQGGTDTQYF,TGTGCCAGCAGTGATCAACAGGGCGGGACAGATACGCAGTATTTT
.,TRBV7-6,many,TRBJ2-5,CASSLVRAKQETQYF,TGTGCCAGCAGCTTAGTCCGGGCGAAACAAGAGACCCAGTACTTC
.,TRBV9,.,TRBJ2-7,CASSADGYEQYF,TGTGCCAGCAGTGCCGACGGATACGAGCAGTACTTC
TRBD2,TRBV5-1,many,TRBJ2-1,CASSPTGLAGTEQFF,TGCGCCAGCAGCCCGACGGGACTAGCGGGTACCGAGCAGTTCTTC
.,TRBV5-1,many,TRBJ1-4,CASSLNSYNEKLFF,TGCGCCAGCAGCTTGAACAGCTATAATGAAAAACTGTTTTTT
.,TRBV20-1,many,TRBJ1-5,CSAREQGNQPQHF,TGCAGTGCTAGAGAACAGGGCAATCAGCCCCAGCATTTT
TRBD2,TRBV5-1,many,TRBJ2-1,CASSLSGSSYNEQFF,TGCGCCAGCAGCCTTAGCGGGAGCTCCTACAATGAGCAGTTCTTC
TRBD1,TRBV27,many,TRBJ2-7,CASSPGQGGEQYF,TGTGCCAGCAGCCCGGGACAGGGTGGGGAGCAGTACTTC
TRBD1,TRBV5-5,many,TRBJ1-6,CASSPTGQGKNSPLHF,TGTGCCAGCAGCCCCACGGGACAGGGGAAAAATTCACCCCTCCACTTT
TRBD2,TRBV9,.,TRBJ2-7,CASSVESGTSYEQYF,TGTGCCAGCAGCGTAGAATCCGGGACTAGCTACGAGCAGTACTTC
.,TRBV12-3/TRBV12-4,many,TRBJ1-2,CASSLNRFEGYTF,TGTGCCAGCAGTTTAAATCGTTTTGAAGGCTACACCTTC
TRBD2,TRBV27,many,TRBJ2-3,CASSHERGYTQYF,TGTGCCAGCAGTCACGAGCGGGGCTATACGCAGTATTTT
.,TRBV11-2,many,TRBJ2-3,CASSQGSKGSTDTQYF,TGTGCCAGCAGCCAAGGGTCCAAGGGGAGCACAGATACGCAGTATTTT
.,TRBV9,.,TRBJ1-1,CASSGGHQNTEAFF,TGTGCCAGCAGCGGAGGACACCAGAACACTGAAGCTTTCTTT
TRBD1,TRBV25-1,many,TRBJ2-3,CASSDAGTGTDTQYF,TGTGCCAGCAGTGATGCCGGGACAGGCACAGATACGCAGTATTTT
.,TRBV12-3/TRBV12-4,many,TRBJ1-3,CASSLSGAGNTIYF,TGTGCCAGCAGTTTATCAGGGGCTGGAAACACCATATATTTT
TRBD1,TRBV10-3,many,TRBJ2-3,CAISPPGQSFTDTQYF,TGTGCCATCAGCCCCCCGGGACAGAGTTTCACAGATACGCAGTATTTT
TRBD1,TRBV18,many,TRBJ2-5,CASSLSGQGETQYF,TGTGCCAGCTCACTCTCGGGACAGGGTGAGACCCAGTACTTC
.,TRBV12-3/TRBV12-4,.,TRBJ1-4,CASSHTRITNEKLFFF,.